Given below is one T cell receptor (beta chain) in context. The data derive from a study of control samples from healthy donors and cancer patients. Germline assignment: CDR1 ENHRY and CDR2 SYGVKD. The CDR3 extends over 12 amino acids. The junction had 2 bases not matched to a gene; V was cut back by 7 bases and J by 3 bases. Sequencing was performed with immunoSEQ multiplex PCR; in TCRdb, only in-frame clones are kept and a portion is missing. This sample has some 19,000 clones; about 85% occur once, and the top ten carry roughly 24%. The source is a man in his sixties with colorectal cancer. The sample comprised PBMCs. The rearrangement links TRBV10-3 to TRBJ1-2, with TRBD1 identical over 7 bases. Here the CDR3 reads CAITDRDYGYTF. The CDR3 DNA sequence: TGTGCCATCACCGACAGGGACTATGGCTACACCTTC.